Listed below are T cell receptor beta chains from one sample, sequenced in a study of beta chain features in type 1 diabetes. Measured with immunoSEQ multiplex PCR; TCRdb has only the in-frame clones, and not every one. The table includes some 160,000 clones, about 8.3% detected once. Material: central memory CD4+ T cells from blood. All receptors come from a woman under 30 with type 1 diabetes. CDR3s include the opening cysteine and the closing phenylalanine or tryptophan. Fields, in order: J gene, V gene, clone size, D gene, CDR3 protein, CDR3 DNA. The D gene is left open where the match is weak. Where a row states a size, it is once, few, many or the class of an expanded clone; other rows omit it.

>TRBJ2-7|TRBV5-1|NA|TRBD1
CASSPRGQVGHEQYF
TGCGCCAGCAGCCCCCGGGGACAGGTAGGGCACGAGCAGTACTTC
>TRBJ2-3|TRBV27|NA|NA
CASSFLATDTQYF
TGTGCCAGCAGTTTCCTGGCCACAGATACGCAGTATTTT
>TRBJ1-1|TRBV7-9|few|NA
CASSNYKNTEAFF
TGTGCCAGCAGCAACTACAAGAACACTGAAGCTTTCTTT
>TRBJ1-3|TRBV18|NA|TRBD1
CASSLQGATGNTIYF
TGTGCCAGCTCTCTTCAGGGGGCCACTGGAAACACCATATATTTT
>TRBJ2-7|TRBV4-3|few|NA
CASSQVFSDSTYEQYF
TGCGCCAGCAGCCAAGTCTTTTCGGACAGTACCTACGAGCAGTACTTC
>TRBJ2-7|TRBV7-2|few|TRBD2
CASSLTSGRAGEQYF
TGTGCCAGCAGCCTAACTAGCGGGAGGGCTGGCGAGCAGTACTTC
>TRBJ2-6|TRBV7-9|NA|TRBD1
CASSFRTGRVGANVLTF
TGTGCCAGCAGCTTCCGGACAGGGCGAGTGGGGGCCAACGTCCTGACTTTC
>TRBJ1-5|TRBV7-2|NA|NA
CASSRNQGPNQPQHF
TGTGCCAGCAGCCGGAATCAGGGGCCCAATCAGCCCCAGCATTTT
>TRBJ1-1|TRBV21-1|NA|NA
CASSKALGNTEAFF
TGTGCCAGCAGCAAAGCGCTCGGGAACACTGAAGCTTTCTTT
>TRBJ2-3|TRBV7-2|NA|TRBD2
CASSIGTSGSYTQYF
TGTGCCAGCAGCATCGGGACTAGCGGGAGCTATACGCAGTATTTT
>TRBJ1-5|TRBV7-2|NA|TRBD1
CASSSRGNQPQHF
TGTGCCAGCAGCTCCAGGGGGAACCAGCCCCAGCATTTT
>TRBJ1-2|TRBV28|few|NA
CASSRREVSYTF
TGTGCCAGCAGTCGACGAGAGGTTAGCTACACCTTC
>TRBJ1-5|TRBV5-6|few|NA
CASSYGDQPQHF
TGTGCCAGCAGCTACGGTGATCAGCCCCAGCATTTT
>TRBJ2-7|TRBV10-3|NA|NA
CATVDFTSYEQYF
TGTGCCACCGTTGACTTTACCTCCTACGAGCAGTACTTC
>TRBJ2-3|TRBV11-2|few|NA
CASSLQLTQYF
TGTGCCAGCAGCTTACAATTGACGCAGTATTTT
>TRBJ2-1|TRBV7-9|NA|TRBD2
CASSLEGLPAQQFF
TGTGCCAGCAGCTTAGAGGGACTACCCGCTCAGCAGTTCTTC
>TRBJ2-6|TRBV25-1|few|NA
CASSTRPKEEANVLTF
TGTGCCAGCAGTACCCGACCCAAAGAGGAGGCCAACGTCCTGACTTTC
>TRBJ1-2|TRBV6-6|NA|TRBD1
CASSQQGVNGYTF
TGTGCCAGCAGTCAACAGGGGGTAAATGGCTACACCTTC
>TRBJ2-3|TRBV7-9|few|TRBD2
CASSLGTSTDTQYF
TGTGCCAGCAGCCTGGGGACTAGTACAGATACGCAGTATTTT
>TRBJ2-7|TRBV18|few|TRBD2
CASSPTSGRNEQYF
TGTGCCAGCTCACCGACTAGCGGGAGGAACGAGCAGTACTTC
>TRBJ2-5|TRBV7-8|few|NA
CASSPGQAGETQYF
TGTGCCAGCAGCCCAGGACAGGCGGGGGAGACCCAGTACTTC